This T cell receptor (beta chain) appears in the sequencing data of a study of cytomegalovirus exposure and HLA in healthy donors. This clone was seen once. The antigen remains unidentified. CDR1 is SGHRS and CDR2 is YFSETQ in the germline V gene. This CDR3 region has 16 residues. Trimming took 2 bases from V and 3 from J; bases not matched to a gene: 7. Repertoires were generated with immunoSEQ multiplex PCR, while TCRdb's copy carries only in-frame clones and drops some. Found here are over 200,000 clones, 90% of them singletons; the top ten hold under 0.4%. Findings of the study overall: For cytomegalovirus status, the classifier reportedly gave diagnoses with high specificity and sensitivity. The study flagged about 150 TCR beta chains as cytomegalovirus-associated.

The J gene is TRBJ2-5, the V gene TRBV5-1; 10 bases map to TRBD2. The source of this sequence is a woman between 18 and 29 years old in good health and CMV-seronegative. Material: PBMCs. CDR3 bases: TGCGCCAGCAGCTTAATAGCGGGGGGCGGCGAAGAGACCCAGTACTTC. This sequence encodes CASSLIAGGGEETQYF.